This TCR beta chain appears in the sequencing data of a study of blood T cell repertoires in COVID-19. Study-wide background: Sources were T cells, B-cell-depleted T cells, or PBMCs; the material itself was cDNA or gDNA.

About this clone itself: A much bigger clone sits one base away, suggesting this may be a read error.

Using immunoSEQ multiplex PCR, the repertoire was profiled, and TCRdb retains in-frame clones only, with some absent. The table lists about 140,000 clones, 80% to 90% of them singletons. The CDR3 extends over 15 amino acids. Germline CDR1 and CDR2: MGHRA and YSYEKL. The V call is TRBV4-1, the J call TRBJ1-3, with D unclear. The origin of this receptor is a woman aged 40 to 49 with acute or convalescent COVID-19. The sample comprised peripheral blood. CDR3: CPSSPLGFATDTIYF. DNA for the CDR3: TGCCCCAGCAGCCCACTCGGGTTTGCGACCGACACCATATATTTT.